This T cell receptor beta chain was captured in a study of tumor-infiltrating lymphocytes in localized non-small cell lung cancer. Study-level background: Some samples were collected after neoadjuvant chemotherapy; smokers, never-smokers and several histologies were included. Tumor tissue and non-adjacent uninvolved lung came from each patient.

V lost 6 bases and J lost 1, with 10 bases in between. The CDR3 runs 13 residues. Per the germline V gene, CDR1 is SGHRS and CDR2 is YFSETQ. For this clone: No antigen is known for it.

Overall study results and limits: Tumor T-cell fraction was not associated with recurrence-free survival.

Here immunoSEQ multiplex PCR was the method, and the copy in TCRdb shows in-frame clones only, minus some. The sample holds under 35,000 clones, 80% to 90% seen once. This sequence was found in a human donor with non-small cell lung cancer. This chain joins TRBV5-1 and TRBJ1-1, with D uncertain. The sequencing sample was made of lung tumor tissue. This CDR3 reads CASTTGPNTEAFF. CDR3 bases: TGCGCCAGCACGACGGGTCCGAACACTGAAGCTTTCTTT.